This T cell receptor beta chain was documented in a study of brain metastases from non-small cell lung cancer. Study outcomes and limitations: Expanded T-cell clones appeared in approximately 67% of brain metastases over primaries. T-cell infiltration was lower in brain metastases than primaries (P < 0.001). Metastases had sparse T cells but largely shared repertoires with primaries.

Measured with immunoSEQ multiplex PCR; TCRdb has only the in-frame clones, and not every one. The table includes roughly 4,000 clones, around 85% detected once. Deletions cut 4 bases from V and 0 bases from J, with 13 bases between. Germline CDR1 is SGHTA and CDR2 is FQGNSA. The CDR3 is 15 amino acids. A remark on this clone: No antigen is known for it.

The TCR sequence derives from a donor aged 40 or over with non-small cell lung cancer. The chain links TRBV7-2 to TRBJ2-7; D perhaps matches TRBD2 (5 bases). Sequences were obtained from primary lung tumor tissue. For the CDR3, the DNA is TGTGCCAGCAGCTACCGGACGGGAAGCTCCTACGAGCAGTACTTC. Its protein is CASSYRTGSSYEQYF.